This T cell receptor (beta chain) was identified in a study of early T cells in non-severe SARS-CoV-2 infection. Each cDNA molecule carried a unique molecular identifier. TCRdb reprocessed the 5' RACE reads via MiXCR and lists one record per CDR3 protein. The sample has approximately 77,000 distinct CDR3 sequences, roughly 15% seen once. V lost 6 bases and J lost 11, with 19 bases in between. The CDR3 is 13 residues long. Germline assignment: CDR1 MNHEY and CDR2 SVGAGI. This clonotype was detected many times. The TCR was taken from an adult who was a healthcare worker with PCR-confirmed SARS-CoV-2 infection or an uninfected control (not recorded which). Sequenced input: whole blood. The chain links TRBV6-5 to TRBJ1-1, with TRBD1 as a possible D gene (5 bases). The CDR3: CASSQGPAKEAFF. CDR3 bases: TGTGCCAGCAGCCAGGGACCTGCTAAGGAGGCTTTCTTT.